The clone carrying this T cell receptor (beta chain) was seen ten or more times. It was 8 to 10 ml of fresh peripheral blood that supplied the PBMCs. V gave up 4 bases and J gave up 5 bases; unmatched junction bases: 8. CDR1 PRHDT and CDR2 FYEKMQ come from the germline V gene (reference sequence). This CDR3 has 16 amino acids. The entry originates in a study of T cells in Graves' hyperthyroidism and ophthalmopathy. TCR beta CDR3 regions were amplified from RNA transcripts. First-round RT-PCR of the TCR CDR3 relied on the HTBI primer set. MiXCR, applied by TCRdb to the multiplex PCR reads, yields one record per CDR3 protein. Found here are some 400,000 distinct CDR3 sequences, roughly 13% of them singletons; the top ten hold less than 25%.

The V call is TRBV13, the J call TRBJ2-5; 12 nucleotides align to TRBD2. The sequencing input was blood. The TCR comes from a man between 25 and 39 years old with Graves' hyperthyroidism that later progressed to Graves' ophthalmopathy. DNA of the CDR3: TGTGCCAGCAGCTCTAGCGGGGGGGCCGAGTGGGAGACCCAGTACTTC. Translation: CASSSSGGAEWETQYF.